What follows are 29 T cell receptor beta chains derived from one specimen sequenced in a study of PD-L1 blockade in urothelial cancer. Time point indicated: pretreatment peripheral blood. TCRdb's copy holds only in-frame clones and misses some; the assay was immunoSEQ multiplex PCR. The sample contains 65,000 to 90,000 clones, about 83% of which appear only once. The sample was PBMCs, taken around atezolizumab (anti-PD-L1) treatment. The origin of the receptors is a woman in her seventies with urothelial cancer.

J is TRBJ1-1 and V is TRBV7-9; D might be TRBD1 (6 bases). The CDR3 consists of 15 residues. CDR1 and CDR2 (germline): SEHNR, FQNEAQ (reference sequence). V was clipped by 3 bases and J by 5 bases, with 16 bases between them. As DNA, the CDR3 is TGTGCCAGCAGCTTTACAGGGTCGGGGTATACTGAAGCTTTCTTT. Translated, it gives CASSFTGSGYTEAFF.

V and J are TRBV28 and TRBJ2-1; 8 bases map to TRBD1. The CDR3 runs 14 residues. Germline assignment: CDR1 MDHEN and CDR2 SYDVKM. The junction had 10 bases not matched to a gene; V was cut back by 7 bases and J by 8 bases. CDR3 amino acids: CASKSRQGADEQFF. The CDR3 DNA reads as TGTGCCAGCAAGAGCCGGCAGGGGGCCGATGAGCAGTTCTTC.

This clone was counted once. This sequence joins TRBV28 and TRBJ2-7; TRBD2 agrees at 8 bases. With 6 bases clipped from V and 6 bases from J, the junction kept 10 bases outside the gene matches. This CDR3 contains 14 residues. Germline CDR1 is MDHEN and CDR2 is SYDVKM. CDR3 bases: TGTGCCAGCAGGTCCGGGGGAGCGGGAGCCGAGCAGTACTTC. Its protein product is CASRSGGAGAEQYF.

This clone occurred once. This chain connects TRBV5-1 to TRBJ2-1; 11 nucleotides align to TRBD2. With V trimmed by 6 bases and J by 0 bases, 8 bases remained unmatched. This CDR3 is built from 17 residues. The V gene's germline CDR1 is SGHRS and CDR2 YFSETQ. The CDR3 bases are TGCGCCAGCAAGGAGGTCCTAGCGGGGGGCTCCTACAATGAGCAGTTCTTC. Translation gives CASKEVLAGGSYNEQFF.

This clone was counted a single time. The chain is built from TRBV30 and TRBJ1-6; D remains ambiguous. V lost 3 bases to trimming and J lost 10 bases, with 10 bases between them. Germline loops: CDR1 GTSNPN, CDR2 SVGIG (reference sequence). The CDR3 has 12 amino acids. CDR3 sequence: CAWRSATSPLHF. In DNA, the CDR3 is TGTGCCTGGAGGTCAGCGACCTCACCCCTCCACTTT. The whole variable domain, remainder taken from reference TRBV30 and TRBJ1-6, is SQTIHQWPATLVQPVGSPLSLECTVEGTSNPNLYWYRQAAGRGLQLLFYSVGIGQISSEVPQNLSASRPQDRQFILSSKKLLLSDSGFYLCAWRSATSPLHFGNGTRLTVT.

This chain connects TRBV2 to TRBJ2-7; 10 bases align to TRBD1. The germline V gene encodes CDR1 SNHLY and CDR2 FYNNEI. The CDR3 contains 14 residues. V lost 5 bases, J lost 3 bases, and 4 bases stayed unmatched. The CDR3 protein is CASSKTGGGYEQYF. CDR3 in DNA: TGTGCCAGCAGTAAGACAGGGGGCGGCTACGAGCAGTACTTC.

The rearrangement links TRBV7-2 to TRBJ2-6, with TRBD2 matching 8 bases. In germline, CDR1 is SGHTA, CDR2 FQGNSA. Trimming at V came to 6 bases and at J to 4 bases, leaving 11 bases not matched to a gene. The CDR3 consists of 17 residues. The CDR3 DNA follows: TGTGCCAGCAGGGGGAGCCGGGAGGGGTCCGGGGCCAACGTCCTGACTTTC. This sequence encodes CASRGSREGSGANVLTF.

The V and J genes are TRBV10-2 and TRBJ2-7; 12 nucleotides agree with TRBD2. The V segment lost 3 bases and the J segment 1 base; nucleotides outside the gene matches: 4. CDR3 length: 16 residues. Germline CDR1 is WSHSY and CDR2 is SAAADI. The CDR3 loop is CASSDPGLAGSYEQYF. In DNA form, the CDR3 reads TGCGCCAGCAGTGACCCCGGACTAGCGGGGTCCTACGAGCAGTACTTC.

The V gene is TRBV5-8, the J gene TRBJ2-3; D perhaps matches TRBD2 (6 bases). Deletions cut 2 bases from V and 7 bases from J, with 17 bases between. The germline V gene has CDR1 SGHTS and CDR2 YDEGEE. There are 15 residues in the CDR3. In nucleotides, the CDR3 is TGTGCCAGCAGCTTTAGTGCGGGGTCTAGAAATACGCAGTATTTT. The encoded protein is CASSFSAGSRNTQYF.

This clone was picked up a small number of times. The chain joins TRBV27 to TRBJ2-7; tentatively, D is TRBD2 (6 bases). Trimming cost V 0 bases and J 2 bases, with 20 bases left between them. CDR3 length: 18 residues. CDR1 and CDR2 from the germline V gene are MNHEY and SMNVEV (reference sequence). In DNA form, the CDR3 reads TGTGCCAGCAGTTTATCGCCTTCGTGGGCGGGAAAAACCTACGAGCAGTACTTC. Translation: CASSLSPSWAGKTYEQYF.

The J gene is TRBJ1-1, the V gene TRBV18; the match to TRBD1 covers 7 bases. The CDR3 extends over 17 amino acids. The ends lost 3 bases at V and 6 bases at J; junction bases unmatched: 16. Germline CDR1 and CDR2: KGHSH and LQKENI. The CDR3 sequence is CASSPLVLQQGSSEAFF. The CDR3, as DNA: TGTGCCAGCTCACCCTTAGTCCTTCAACAGGGGTCCTCTGAAGCTTTCTTT.

The chain recombines TRBV4-2 with TRBJ2-1; 12 bases line up with TRBD2. Per the germline V gene, CDR1 is LGHNA and CDR2 is YNFKEQ. CDR3 length: 17 amino acids. The J segment lost 4 bases and the V segment lost 1 base, leaving 5 bases of the junction unmatched. The DNA for the CDR3 is TGTGCCAGCAGCCAAGGACCCGGACTAGCGGGGTACAATGAGCAGTTCTTC. Translated, it gives CASSQGPGLAGYNEQFF.

The chain employs TRBV30 and TRBJ1-1, with D tentatively TRBD1 (6 bases). The germline V gene encodes CDR1 GTSNPN and CDR2 SVGIG (reference sequence). V lost 4 bases, J lost 2 bases, and 11 bases lay in between. The CDR3 totals 13 residues. CDR3 sequence (DNA): TGTGCCTGGACAACAGGGTATAACACTGAAGCTTTCTTT. It codes for CAWTTGYNTEAFF.

This clone was counted only a few times. V is TRBV18 and J is TRBJ2-6; the D is unclear. V was pared by 1 base and J by 2 bases, with 6 bases between. The CDR3 runs to 15 residues. Germline-derived CDR1 and CDR2 are KGHSH and LQKENI. The CDR3 here is CASSPLGPGANVLTF. The CDR3 nucleotides are TGTGCCAGCTCACCACTGGGCCCTGGGGCCAACGTCCTGACTTTC.

This clone was counted once. The rearrangement joins TRBV7-9 to TRBJ2-3; the match to TRBD2 covers 13 bases. V dropped 4 bases and J dropped 2; count of bases not matched to a gene: 6. The germline gives CDR1 SEHNR, CDR2 FQNEAQ (reference sequence). CDR3 length: 17 residues. The CDR3 region has the DNA TGTGCCAGCAGCTCCGGGACTAGCGGGGTACACACAGATACGCAGTATTTT. Translating it yields CASSSGTSGVHTDTQYF.

The J gene is TRBJ1-2, the V gene TRBV19, with D unclear. Trimming pared 6 bases from V and 4 bases from J, leaving 15 bases between. Germline values: CDR1 LNHDA, CDR2 SQIVND (reference sequence). This CDR3 is built from 14 residues. The CDR3 reads CASSPRLTLYGYTF. The CDR3 bases are TGTGCCAGTAGCCCCAGGCTAACCCTCTATGGCTACACCTTC.

The V and J genes are TRBV19 and TRBJ1-2, with 7 bases aligning to TRBD1. Looked up from germline, CDR1 is LNHDA and CDR2 is SQIVND (reference sequence). CDR3 length: 15 residues. V trimming: 5 bases; J trimming: 4 bases; junction bases outside the gene matches: 10. Here the CDR3 reads CASSPRAGGIYGYTF. The DNA of the CDR3 is TGTGCCAGTAGTCCCCGGGCAGGGGGGATCTATGGCTACACCTTC. The whole variable domain, filled in from reference TRBV19 and TRBJ1-2, reads DGGITQSPKYLFRKEGQNVTLSCEQNLNHDAMYWYRQDPGQGLRLIYYSQIVNDFQKGDIAEGYSVSREKKESFPLTVTSAQKNPTAFYLCASSPRAGGIYGYTFGSGTRLTVV.

The rearrangement joins TRBV5-1 to TRBJ2-3; the D is unclear. Trimming pared 0 bases from V and 0 bases from J, leaving 8 bases between. The CDR3 has 15 amino acids. Germline V CDR1 and CDR2: SGHRS, YFSETQ. CDR3 in DNA: TGCGCCAGCAGCTTGGTACACCCTAGCACAGATACGCAGTATTTT. Translating it yields CASSLVHPSTDTQYF.

The V call is TRBV28, the J call TRBJ2-5; D is ambiguous. This CDR3 has 10 amino acids. V dropped 6 bases and J dropped 5 bases, with 4 bases sitting between them. In germline, CDR1 is MDHEN, CDR2 SYDVKM. The DNA for the CDR3 is TGTGCCAGCAGGCAGGAGACCCAGTACTTC. It is translated as CASRQETQYF.

The rearrangement joins TRBV5-4 to TRBJ2-5; 8 bases align to TRBD1. In germline, CDR1 is SGHNT, CDR2 YYREEE (reference sequence). The V gene end was trimmed by 4 bases and the J gene end by 5 bases; junction bases not matched to a gene: 10. CDR3 length: 15 amino acids. The CDR3 DNA reads as TGTGCCAGCAGCGGGCGGGCAGGGGGCGTGGAGACCCAGTACTTC. Amino acids: CASSGRAGGVETQYF.

V and J are TRBV5-5 and TRBJ1-2; unclear D gene. This CDR3 spans 13 amino acids. V lost 3 bases and J 6 bases, leaving 12 bases between the germline ends. Germline V lookup: CDR1 SGHKS, CDR2 YYEKEE (reference sequence). The CDR3: CASSSLLPDGYTF. DNA of the CDR3: TGTGCCAGCAGCTCCCTCCTTCCGGATGGCTACACCTTC. Variable domain in full (rest from reference TRBV5-5 and TRBJ1-2): DAGVTQSPTHLIKTRGQQVTLRCSPISGHKSVSWYQQVLGQGPQFIFQYYEKEERGRGNFPDRFSARQFPNYSSELNVNALLLGDSALYLCASSSLLPDGYTFGSGTRLTVV.

This clone was seen a single time. The chain has TRBV28 and TRBJ1-1; 7 bases fit TRBD1. The CDR3 consists of 16 residues. Germline V lookup: CDR1 MDHEN, CDR2 SYDVKM. V lost 6 bases to trimming and J lost 1 base; unmatched junction nucleotides: 11. CDR3 region: CASRRRDRPTNTEAFF. The CDR3, as DNA: TGTGCCAGCAGGAGAAGGGACAGACCAACGAACACTGAAGCTTTCTTT. Complete variable domain (other parts from reference TRBV28 and TRBJ1-1): DVKVTQSSRYLVKRTGEKVFLECVQDMDHENMFWYRQDPGLGLRLIYFSYDVKMKEKGDIPEGYSVSREKKERFSLILESASTNQTSMYLCASRRRDRPTNTEAFFGQGTRLTVV.

The chain links TRBV28 to TRBJ1-5; D not resolved. Trimming took off 6 bases at V and 2 bases at J, with 11 bases between the two ends. The germline gives CDR1 MDHEN, CDR2 SYDVKM. The CDR3 consists of 14 residues. Here the CDR3 reads CASRTPLGNQPQHF. The DNA of the CDR3 is TGTGCCAGCAGAACTCCTTTGGGCAATCAGCCCCAGCATTTT.

The CDR3 protein is CASSFGRTGNTEAFF. The CDR3, as DNA: TGTGCCAGCAGTTTTGGGCGGACAGGGAACACTGAAGCTTTCTTT. The chain uses TRBV28 and TRBJ1-1, with 7 bases matching TRBD1. CDR1 and CDR2 from the germline V gene are MDHEN and SYDVKM. This CDR3 region has 15 residues. V lost 3 bases to trimming and J lost 1 base; unmatched junction nucleotides: 5.

This chain links TRBV7-2 with TRBJ2-7; D possibly corresponds to TRBD1 (6 bases). Germline assignment: CDR1 SGHTA and CDR2 FQGNSA. The V end was cut by 1 base, the J end by 3 bases, with 10 bases between. The CDR3 is 14 amino acids. The CDR3 sequence is CASSLDRVSYEQYF. For the CDR3, the DNA is TGTGCCAGCAGCTTAGACAGGGTTAGCTACGAGCAGTACTTC.

The chain combines TRBV4-1 with TRBJ2-5; 8 nucleotides line up with TRBD2. The CDR3 has 17 residues. Germline lookup yields CDR1 MGHRA and CDR2 YSYEKL. Trimming took 1 base from V and 5 from J; bases not matched to a gene: 12. The CDR3 region has the DNA TGCGCCAGCAGCCAAGGAGGGGGACCGGGGGGGTCGGAGACCCAGTACTTC. Amino acids: CASSQGGGPGGSETQYF.

The rearrangement links TRBV10-3 to TRBJ2-1; 9 bases match TRBD1. The V and J ends lost 6 bases and 5 bases, in that order; junction bases with no gene match: 11. There are 16 residues in the CDR3. CDR1 is ENHRY, CDR2 SYGVKD, per germline. The CDR3 nucleotides are TGTGCCATCAGCCCTCCCACAGGGGGCCCCGACAATGAGCAGTTCTTC. Protein: CAISPPTGGPDNEQFF.

By share, this clone counts as medium-sized. This chain uses TRBV11-3 with TRBJ1-1, with 11 bases aligning to TRBD1. The germline V gene has CDR1 SGHNT and CDR2 YENEEA. The CDR3 length is 16 residues. V dropped 5 bases and J dropped 4; count of bases not matched to a gene: 9. CDR3 DNA: TGTGCCAGCAGCCGTGGACAGGGGGCGCAGGGCACTGAAGCTTTCTTT. Its protein product is CASSRGQGAQGTEAFF. The complete variable domain, with remaining parts taken from reference TRBV11-3 and TRBJ1-1, reads EAGVVQSPRYKIIEKKQPVAFWCNPISGHNTLYWYLQNLGQGPELLIRYENEEAVDDSQLPKDRFSAERLKGVDSTLKIQPAELGDSAVYLCASSRGQGAQGTEAFFGQGTRLTVV.

The V and J genes are TRBV18 and TRBJ1-5; 10 bases line up with TRBD1. The length of the CDR3 is 17 residues. J lost 3 bases, V lost 4 bases, and 9 bases had no gene match. Germline CDR1 KGHSH, CDR2 LQKENI. In DNA form, the CDR3 reads TGTGCCAGCTCACAGGGGACAGGGGTCCCCTACAATCAGCCCCAGCATTTT. Residues: CASSQGTGVPYNQPQHF.